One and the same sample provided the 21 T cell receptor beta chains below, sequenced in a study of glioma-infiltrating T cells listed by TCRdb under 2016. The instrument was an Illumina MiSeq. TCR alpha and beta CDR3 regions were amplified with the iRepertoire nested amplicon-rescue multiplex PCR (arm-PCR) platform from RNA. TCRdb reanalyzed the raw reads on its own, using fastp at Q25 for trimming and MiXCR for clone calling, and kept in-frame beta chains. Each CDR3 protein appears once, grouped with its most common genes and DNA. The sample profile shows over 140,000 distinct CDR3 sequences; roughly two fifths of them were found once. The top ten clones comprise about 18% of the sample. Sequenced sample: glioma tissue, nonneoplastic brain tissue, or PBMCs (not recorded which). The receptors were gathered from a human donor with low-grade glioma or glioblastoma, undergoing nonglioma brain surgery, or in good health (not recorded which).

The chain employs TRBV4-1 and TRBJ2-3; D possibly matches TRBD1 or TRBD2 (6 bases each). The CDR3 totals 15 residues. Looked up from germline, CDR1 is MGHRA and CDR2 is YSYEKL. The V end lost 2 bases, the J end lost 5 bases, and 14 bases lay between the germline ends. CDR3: CASSQSWRGEDTQYF. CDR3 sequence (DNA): TGCGCCAGCAGCCAAAGTTGGAGGGGGGAAGATACGCAGTATTTT.

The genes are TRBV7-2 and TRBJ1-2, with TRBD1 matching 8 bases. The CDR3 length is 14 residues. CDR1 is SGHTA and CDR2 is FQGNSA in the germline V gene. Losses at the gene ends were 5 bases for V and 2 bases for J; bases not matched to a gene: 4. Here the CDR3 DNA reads TGTGCCAGCAGCCAGGACAGGGAAAACTATGGCTACACCTTC. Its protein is CASSQDRENYGYTF.

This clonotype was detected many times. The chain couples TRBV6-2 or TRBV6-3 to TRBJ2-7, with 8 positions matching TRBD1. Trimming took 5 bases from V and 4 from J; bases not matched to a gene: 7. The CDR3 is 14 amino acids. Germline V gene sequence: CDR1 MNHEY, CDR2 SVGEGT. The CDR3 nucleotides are TGTGCCAGCAGTACGAACAGGGGGAGTTACGAGCAGTACTTC. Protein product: CASSTNRGSYEQYF.

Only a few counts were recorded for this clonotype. The CDR3 protein is CATGQGNRNEKLFF. CDR3 in DNA: TGTGCCACCGGCCAGGGGAACCGGAATGAAAAACTGTTTTTT. The chain has TRBV6-1 and TRBJ1-4; TRBD1 might be the D (6 bases). Germline CDR1 MNHNS, CDR2 SASEGT. V shed 10 bases and J shed 5 bases, with 17 bases lying between them. The CDR3 is 14 residues long.

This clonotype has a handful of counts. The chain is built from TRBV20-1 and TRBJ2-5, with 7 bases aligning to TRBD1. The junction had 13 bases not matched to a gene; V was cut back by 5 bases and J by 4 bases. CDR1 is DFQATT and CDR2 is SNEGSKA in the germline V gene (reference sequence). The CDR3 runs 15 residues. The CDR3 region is CSALVHARGTETQYF. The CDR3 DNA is TGCAGTGCTCTCGTCCACGCCAGGGGGACAGAGACCCAGTACTTC.

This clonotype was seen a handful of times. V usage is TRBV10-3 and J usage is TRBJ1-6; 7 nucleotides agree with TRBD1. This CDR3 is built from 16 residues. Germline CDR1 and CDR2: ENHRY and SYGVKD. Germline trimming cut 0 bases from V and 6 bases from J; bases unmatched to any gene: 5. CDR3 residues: CAISESSTGPNSPLHF. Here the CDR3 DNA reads TGTGCCATCAGTGAGTCCTCGACAGGGCCTAATTCACCCCTCCACTTT.

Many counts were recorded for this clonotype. The CDR3, as DNA: TGTGCCAGCAGTTATCCAAGGACTGAAGCTTTCTTT. The encoded protein is CASSYPRTEAFF. The chain links TRBV6-2 or TRBV6-3 to TRBJ1-1; no clear D. Germline values: CDR1 MNHEY, CDR2 SVGEGT. The CDR3 length is 12 residues. Trimming took off 3 bases at V and 5 bases at J, with 7 bases between the two ends.

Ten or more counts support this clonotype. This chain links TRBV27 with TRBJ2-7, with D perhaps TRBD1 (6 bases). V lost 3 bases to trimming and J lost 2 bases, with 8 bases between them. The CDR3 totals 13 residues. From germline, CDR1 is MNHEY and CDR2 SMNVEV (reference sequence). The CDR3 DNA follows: TGTGCCAGCAGTTTGGACAGCACCTACGAGCAGTACTTC. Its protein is CASSLDSTYEQYF.

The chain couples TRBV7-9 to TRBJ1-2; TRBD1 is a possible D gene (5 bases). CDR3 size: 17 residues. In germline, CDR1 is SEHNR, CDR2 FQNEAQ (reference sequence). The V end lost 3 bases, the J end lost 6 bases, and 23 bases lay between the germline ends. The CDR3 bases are TGTGCCAGCAGCTTCACGGGTTCTAAACAGGTCGGGAATGGCTACACCTTC. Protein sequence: CASSFTGSKQVGNGYTF.

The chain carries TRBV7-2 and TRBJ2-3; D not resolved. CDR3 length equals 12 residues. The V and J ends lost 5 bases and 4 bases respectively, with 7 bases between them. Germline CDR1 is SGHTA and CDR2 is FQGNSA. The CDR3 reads CASSPRADTQYF. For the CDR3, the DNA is TGTGCCAGCAGCCCCCGGGCAGATACGCAGTATTTT.

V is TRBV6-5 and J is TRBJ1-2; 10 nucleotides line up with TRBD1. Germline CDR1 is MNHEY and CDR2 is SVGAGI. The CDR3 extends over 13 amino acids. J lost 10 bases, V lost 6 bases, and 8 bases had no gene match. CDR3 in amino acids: CASRLGQGTAYTF. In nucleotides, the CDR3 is TGTGCCAGCAGACTGGGACAGGGGACTGCCTACACCTTC.

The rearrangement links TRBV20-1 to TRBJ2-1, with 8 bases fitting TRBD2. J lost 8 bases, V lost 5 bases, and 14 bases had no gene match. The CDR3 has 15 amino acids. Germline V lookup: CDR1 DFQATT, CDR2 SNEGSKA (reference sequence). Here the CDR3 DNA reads TGCAGTGCTTTAGCCGTCGGACTAGCCTCCTATGAGCAGTTCTTC. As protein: CSALAVGLASYEQFF.

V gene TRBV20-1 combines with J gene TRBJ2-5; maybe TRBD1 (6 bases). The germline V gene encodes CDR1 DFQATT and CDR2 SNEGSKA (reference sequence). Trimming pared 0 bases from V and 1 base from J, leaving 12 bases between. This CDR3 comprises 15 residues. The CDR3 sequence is CSARDAGQPQETQYF. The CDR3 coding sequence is TGCAGTGCTAGAGACGCCGGACAGCCCCAAGAGACCCAGTACTTC.

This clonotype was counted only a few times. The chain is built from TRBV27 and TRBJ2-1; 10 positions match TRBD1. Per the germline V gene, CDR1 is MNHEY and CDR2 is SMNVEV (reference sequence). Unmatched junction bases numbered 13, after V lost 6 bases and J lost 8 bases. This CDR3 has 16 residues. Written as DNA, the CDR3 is TGTGCCAGCAGAACCTTCGGGACAGGGGAACCCGATGAGCAGTTCTTC. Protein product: CASRTFGTGEPDEQFF.

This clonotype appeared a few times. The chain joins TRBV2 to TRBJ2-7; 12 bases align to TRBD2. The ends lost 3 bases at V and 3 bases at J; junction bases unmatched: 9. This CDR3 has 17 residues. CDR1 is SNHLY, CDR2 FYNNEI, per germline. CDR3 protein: CASSEWAETSGGYEQYF. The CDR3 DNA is TGTGCCAGCAGTGAGTGGGCGGAGACTAGCGGGGGCTACGAGCAGTACTTC.

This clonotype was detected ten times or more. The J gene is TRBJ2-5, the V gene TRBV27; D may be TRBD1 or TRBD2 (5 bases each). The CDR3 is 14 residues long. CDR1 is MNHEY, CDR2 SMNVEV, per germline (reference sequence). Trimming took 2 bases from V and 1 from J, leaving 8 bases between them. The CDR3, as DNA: TGTGCCAGCAGTTTACTGGGGGTCCAAGAGACCCAGTACTTC. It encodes CASSLLGVQETQYF.

The CDR3 sequence is CASSLGSAGVGNEQFF. The DNA of the CDR3 is TGTGCCAGCAGCTTAGGGTCAGCGGGAGTAGGGAATGAGCAGTTCTTC. The rearrangement uses TRBV7-2 and TRBJ2-1; 8 positions match TRBD2. Trimming at V came to 1 base and at J to 7 bases, leaving 9 bases not matched to a gene. Germline CDR1 is SGHTA and CDR2 is FQGNSA. The length of the CDR3 is 16 residues. Combining the CDR3 with reference TRBV7-2 and TRBJ2-1 gives the whole variable domain GAGVSQSPSNKVTEKGKDVELRCDPISGHTALYWYRQSLGQGLEFLIYFQGNSAPDKSGLPSDRFSAERTGGSVSTLTIQRTQQEDSAVYLCASSLGSAGVGNEQFFGPGTRLTVL.

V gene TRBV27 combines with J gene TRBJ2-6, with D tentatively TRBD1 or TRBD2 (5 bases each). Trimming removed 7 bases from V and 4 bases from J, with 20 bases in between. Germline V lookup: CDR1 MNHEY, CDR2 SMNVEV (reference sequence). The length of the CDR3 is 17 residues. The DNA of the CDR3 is TGTGCCAGCAACGCCGGGGCAGGGCTGTCCGGGGCCAACGTCCTGACTTTC. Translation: CASNAGAGLSGANVLTF.

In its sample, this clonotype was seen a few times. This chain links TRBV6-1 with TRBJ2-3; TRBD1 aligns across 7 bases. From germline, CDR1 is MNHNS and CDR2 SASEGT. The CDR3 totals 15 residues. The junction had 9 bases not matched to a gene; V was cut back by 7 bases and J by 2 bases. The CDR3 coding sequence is TGTGCCAGCACCTCGGCCGGGACAGACACAGATACGCAGTATTTT. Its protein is CASTSAGTDTDTQYF.

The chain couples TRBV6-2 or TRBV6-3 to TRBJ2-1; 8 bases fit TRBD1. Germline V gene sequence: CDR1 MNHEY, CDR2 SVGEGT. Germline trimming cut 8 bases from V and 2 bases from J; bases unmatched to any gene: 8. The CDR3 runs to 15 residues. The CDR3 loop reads CASGTGGLTYNEQFF. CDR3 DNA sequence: TGTGCCAGCGGAACAGGGGGTTTAACCTACAATGAGCAGTTCTTC.

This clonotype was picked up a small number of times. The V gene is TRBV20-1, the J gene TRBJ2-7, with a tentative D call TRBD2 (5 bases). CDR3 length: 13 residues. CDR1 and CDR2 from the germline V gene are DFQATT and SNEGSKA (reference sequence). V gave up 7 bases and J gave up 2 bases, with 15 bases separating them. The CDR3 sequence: CSVSSGTTYEQYF. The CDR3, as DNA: TGCAGTGTAAGCAGCGGCACAACCTACGAGCAGTACTTC.